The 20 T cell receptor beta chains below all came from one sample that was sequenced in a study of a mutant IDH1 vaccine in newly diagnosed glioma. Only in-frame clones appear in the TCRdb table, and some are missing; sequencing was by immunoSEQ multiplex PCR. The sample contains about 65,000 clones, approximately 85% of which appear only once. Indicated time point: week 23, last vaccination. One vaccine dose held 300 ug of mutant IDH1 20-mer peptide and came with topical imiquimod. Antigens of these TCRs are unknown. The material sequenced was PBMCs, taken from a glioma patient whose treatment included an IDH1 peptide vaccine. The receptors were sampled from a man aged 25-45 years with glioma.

The CDR3 loop is CASSRAGTGGLYGYTF. The CDR3 DNA reads as TGTGCCAGCAGCCGCGCCGGGACAGGGGGGTTATATGGCTACACCTTC. V usage is TRBV5-6 and J usage is TRBJ1-2, with TRBD1 identical over 11 bases. Looked up from germline, CDR1 is SGHDT and CDR2 is YYEEEE. This CDR3 region has 16 residues. The V segment lost 4 bases and the J segment 5 bases; nucleotides outside the gene matches: 10. The full variable domain, its missing parts supplied by reference TRBV5-6 and TRBJ1-2, is DAGVTQSPTHLIKTRGQQVTLRCSPKSGHDTVSWYQQALGQGPQFIFQYYEEEERQRGNFPDRFSGHQFPNYSSELNVNALLLGDSALYLCASSRAGTGGLYGYTFGSGTRLTVV.

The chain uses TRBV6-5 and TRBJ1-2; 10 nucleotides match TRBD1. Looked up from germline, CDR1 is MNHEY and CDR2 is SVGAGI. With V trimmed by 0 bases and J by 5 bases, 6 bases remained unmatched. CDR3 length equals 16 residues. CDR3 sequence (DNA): TGTGCCAGCAGTTACTCCGGGACAGGGGTTTCTTATGGCTACACCTTC. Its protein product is CASSYSGTGVSYGYTF.

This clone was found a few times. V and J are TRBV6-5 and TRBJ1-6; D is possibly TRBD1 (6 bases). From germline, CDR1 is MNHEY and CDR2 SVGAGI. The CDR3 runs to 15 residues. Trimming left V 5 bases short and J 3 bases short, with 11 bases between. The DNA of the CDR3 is TGTGCCAGCAGTACGACAGGAGACTATAATTCACCCCTCCACTTT. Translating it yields CASSTTGDYNSPLHF.

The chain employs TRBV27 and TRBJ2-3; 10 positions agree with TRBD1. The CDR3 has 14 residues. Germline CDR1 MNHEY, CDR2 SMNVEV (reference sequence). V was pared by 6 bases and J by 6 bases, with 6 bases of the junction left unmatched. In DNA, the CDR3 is TGTGCCAGCAGACCGGGACAGGGGTTTGATACGCAGTATTTT. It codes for CASRPGQGFDTQYF.

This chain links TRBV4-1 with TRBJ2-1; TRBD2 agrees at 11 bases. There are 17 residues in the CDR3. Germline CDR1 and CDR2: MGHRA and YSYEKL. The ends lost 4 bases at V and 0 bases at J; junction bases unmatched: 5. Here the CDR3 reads CASSLAGGYNSYNEQFF. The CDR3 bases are TGCGCCAGCAGCCTAGCGGGGGGGTATAACTCCTACAATGAGCAGTTCTTC.

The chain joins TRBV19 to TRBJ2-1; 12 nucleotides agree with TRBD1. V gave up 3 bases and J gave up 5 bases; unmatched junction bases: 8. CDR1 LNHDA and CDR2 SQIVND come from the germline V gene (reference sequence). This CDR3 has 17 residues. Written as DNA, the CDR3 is TGTGCCAGTAGTATTAAACGGGGACAGGGGGCTAACAATGAGCAGTTCTTC. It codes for CASSIKRGQGANNEQFF.

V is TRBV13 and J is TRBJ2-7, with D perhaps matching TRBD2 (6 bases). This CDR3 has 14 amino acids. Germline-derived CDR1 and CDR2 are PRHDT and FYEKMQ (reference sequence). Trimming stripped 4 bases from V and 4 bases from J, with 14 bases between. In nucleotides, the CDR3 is TGTGCCAGCAGCTCCCCGGGAGAGGCGTACGAGCAGTACTTC. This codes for CASSSPGEAYEQYF.

CDR3 sequence reads: CASSEGLANNEQFF. Written as DNA, the CDR3 is TGTGCCAGCAGTGAGGGACTAGCGAACAATGAGCAGTTCTTC. V and J are TRBV27 and TRBJ2-1, with 10 bases aligning to TRBD2. Germline V gene lookup returns CDR1 MNHEY and CDR2 SMNVEV (reference sequence). Trimming took 5 bases from V and 5 from J; bases not matched to a gene: 3. This CDR3 contains 14 residues.

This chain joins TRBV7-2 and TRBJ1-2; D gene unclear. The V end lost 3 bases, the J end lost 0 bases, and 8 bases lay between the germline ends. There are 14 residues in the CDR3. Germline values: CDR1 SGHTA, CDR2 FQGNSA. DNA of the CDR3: TGTGCCAGCAGCTTCAGTAGAACTAACTATGGCTACACCTTC. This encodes CASSFSRTNYGYTF.

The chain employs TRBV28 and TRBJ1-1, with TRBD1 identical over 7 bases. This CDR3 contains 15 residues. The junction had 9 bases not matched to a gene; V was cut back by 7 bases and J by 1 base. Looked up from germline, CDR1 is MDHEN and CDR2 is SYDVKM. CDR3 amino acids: CASNPTGNRNTEAFF. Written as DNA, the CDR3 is TGTGCCAGCAATCCGACAGGGAATAGGAACACTGAAGCTTTCTTT. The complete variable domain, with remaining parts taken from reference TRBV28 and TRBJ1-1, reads DVKVTQSSRYLVKRTGEKVFLECVQDMDHENMFWYRQDPGLGLRLIYFSYDVKMKEKGDIPEGYSVSREKKERFSLILESASTNQTSMYLCASNPTGNRNTEAFFGQGTRLTVV.

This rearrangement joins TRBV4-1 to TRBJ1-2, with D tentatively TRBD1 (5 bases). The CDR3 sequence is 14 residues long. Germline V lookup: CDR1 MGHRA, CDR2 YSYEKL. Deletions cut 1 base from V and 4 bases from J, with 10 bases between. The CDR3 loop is CASSQVGGGYGYTF. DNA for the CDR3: TGCGCCAGCAGCCAAGTCGGGGGGGGCTATGGCTACACCTTC.

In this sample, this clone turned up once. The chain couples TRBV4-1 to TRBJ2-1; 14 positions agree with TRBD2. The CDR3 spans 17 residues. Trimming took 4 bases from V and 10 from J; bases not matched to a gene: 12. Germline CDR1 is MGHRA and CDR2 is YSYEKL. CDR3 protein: CASSLNHGTSGGEEQFF. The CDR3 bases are TGCGCCAGCAGCCTAAATCACGGGACTAGCGGGGGTGAGGAGCAGTTCTTC.

The DNA for the CDR3 is TGCGCCAGCAGCTTAGACAGGGGAGGAGAGACCCAGTACTTC. Translated, it gives CASSLDRGGETQYF. The V call is TRBV5-1, the J call TRBJ2-5; 8 bases map to TRBD1. There are 14 residues in the CDR3. V trimming: 2 bases; J trimming: 4 bases; junction bases outside the gene matches: 4. Germline V gene sequence: CDR1 SGHRS, CDR2 YFSETQ.

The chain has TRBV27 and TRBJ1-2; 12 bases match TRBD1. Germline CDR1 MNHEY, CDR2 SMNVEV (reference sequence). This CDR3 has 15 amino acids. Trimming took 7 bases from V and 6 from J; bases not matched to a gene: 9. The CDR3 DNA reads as TGTGCCAGCAATCCGGGACAGGGGGCGTGGGATGGCTACACCTTC. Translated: CASNPGQGAWDGYTF.

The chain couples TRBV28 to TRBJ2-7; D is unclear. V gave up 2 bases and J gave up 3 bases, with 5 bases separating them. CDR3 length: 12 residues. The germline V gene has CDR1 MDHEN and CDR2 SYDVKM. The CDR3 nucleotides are TGTGCCAGCAGTTTAAATAGCTACGAGCAGTACTTC. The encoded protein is CASSLNSYEQYF.

This CDR3 reads CASSNRTGGERRYQPQHF. CDR3 DNA sequence: TGTGCCAGCAGCAACCGGACAGGGGGCGAGAGGCGATATCAGCCCCAGCATTTT. The chain recombines TRBV21-1 with TRBJ1-5; TRBD1 is taken as the D call from the table, unchecked against the DNA. TRBV21-1 is tagged as a pseudogene. This CDR3 is built from 18 residues.

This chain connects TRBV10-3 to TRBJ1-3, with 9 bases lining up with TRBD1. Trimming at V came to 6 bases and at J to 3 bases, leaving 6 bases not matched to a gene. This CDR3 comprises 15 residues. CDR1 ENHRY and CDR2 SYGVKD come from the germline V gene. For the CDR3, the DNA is TGTGCCATCAGAGAACAGGGGGCGCGTGGAAACACCATATATTTT. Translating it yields CAIREQGARGNTIYF.

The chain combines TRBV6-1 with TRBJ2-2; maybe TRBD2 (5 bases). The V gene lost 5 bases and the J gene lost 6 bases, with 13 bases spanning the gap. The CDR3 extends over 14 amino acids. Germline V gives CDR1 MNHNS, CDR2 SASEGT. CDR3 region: CASSRSSWAGELFF. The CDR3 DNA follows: TGTGCCAGCAGTAGGTCTAGCTGGGCCGGGGAGCTGTTTTTT.

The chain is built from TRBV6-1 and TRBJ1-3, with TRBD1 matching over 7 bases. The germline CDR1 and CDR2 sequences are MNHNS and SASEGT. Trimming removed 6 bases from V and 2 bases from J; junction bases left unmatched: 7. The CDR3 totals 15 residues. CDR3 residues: CASRSPTGTGNTIYF. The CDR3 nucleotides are TGTGCCAGCAGATCCCCGACAGGGACTGGAAACACCATATATTTT.

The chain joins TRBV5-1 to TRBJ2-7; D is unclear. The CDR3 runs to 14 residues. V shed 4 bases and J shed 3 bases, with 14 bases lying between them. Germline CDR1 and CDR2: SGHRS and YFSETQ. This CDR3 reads CASSPLQTFYEQYF. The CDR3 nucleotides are TGCGCCAGCAGCCCTCTTCAGACATTCTACGAGCAGTACTTC.